The rows below give T cell receptor beta chains drawn from one sample of a study of T-cell reconstitution after alpha-beta-depleted transplantation in children. TCRdb analysed the PCR reads with MiXCR anew, one entry per CDR3 protein. The sample has around 300,000 distinct CDR3 sequences, 23% seen once. The material was PBMCs, mostly from graft donor cells, obtained 180 days after TCRalphabeta/CD19-depleted stem cell transplant. The origin of the receptors is a male patient younger than 18 who had a stem cell transplant for acute lymphoblastic leukemia, so the T cells may come from the graft donor. CDR3s leave out the opening cysteine and the closing phenylalanine or tryptophan.

V,CDR3
TRBV5-1,ASSLAYLGRSYEQY
TRBV11-2,ASSLDLEASGEQF
TRBV6-2/TRBV6-3,ASSRISSGTGGGSNQPQH
TRBV5-1,ASSSPGGSSTQY
TRBV5-6,ASSLKGDGWWRRGY
TRBV12-3/TRBV12-4,ASSTGTGSSGNTIY
TRBV15,ATSRESNYGYT
TRBV6-1,ASSDTGAPSTDTQY
TRBV14,ASSQGGGSGANVLT
TRBV30,AWSPRTFFRDTSYYGYT
TRBV5-1,ASSRDLAGDEQY
TRBV20-1,SAKPTGRTEAF
TRBV12-3/TRBV12-4,ASSFWGTSGYNEQF
TRBV5-1,ASSFLALETQY
TRBV25-1,ASSDTGRRDTNYGYT
TRBV12-3/TRBV12-4,ASSGTGSNQPQH
TRBV27,ASSLIPFGAGRDYEQY
TRBV25-1,ASSETPREGDTQY
TRBV7-8,ASSLGGGLAGRVAQY
TRBV20-1,SAGTSRETQY
TRBV5-1,ASSLARGNEQF
TRBV5-8,ASRTGLAPIEQF
TRBV25-1,ASRMTVNTEAF
TRBV10-3,AISEFLEAGVNEQF
TRBV4-1,ASSLNQGDEQF
TRBV29-1,SVVQFEKLF
TRBV5-1,ASSLGQPAYNEQF
TRBV29-1,SVGSRGQPQH
TRBV6-1,DSRSGTGGRNEQF
TRBV4-1,ASSQSYYPEEQF
TRBV30,AWSAYRGVTGELF
TRBV7-6,ASSLRKTGTGICQPQH
TRBV29-1,SVEGGDRPARYGYT
TRBV4-1,ASSQDALAGGYEQY
TRBV18,ASSPRDSANTEAF
TRBV5-1,ASSLGVRSGELF
TRBV3-1,ASSRLEAGGRKQY
TRBV20-1,SATPGTAAF
TRBV7-6,ASSFLGVSETQY
TRBV7-2,ASSFYRESTEAF
TRBV5-1,ASSRPGQYTDTQY
TRBV5-1,ASSPGQLYGYT
TRBV7-3,ASSPRGGTATYTEAF
TRBV12-3/TRBV12-4,ASSLLPPPWSYEQY
TRBV4-2,ASSQWLGGYEQF
TRBV7-9,ASSLTSETQY
TRBV20-1,SAGRFSSYNSPLH
TRBV5-1,ASSQATGAMETQY
TRBV27,ASSLGWVRGRYNEQF
TRBV20-1,SAGINSPGIYQPQH